One and the same sample provided the 15 T cell receptor beta chains below, sequenced in a study of spatial heterogeneity in lung cancer. TCRdb reanalysed the 5' RACE reads using MiXCR and keeps one entry per CDR3 protein. The repertoire includes about 10,000 distinct CDR3 sequences, roughly 51% of them detected once, and around 26% sits in the top ten. As to time point: sample taken at primary tumor resection. These receptors have no identified antigens. Study outcomes and limitations: Counts of expanded intratumoral alpha and beta TCRs tracked tumor mutation counts.

Sequenced material: lung tumor tissue, taken at surgery. These receptors all come from a female donor with early-stage non-small cell lung cancer.

This clonotype was counted a few times. A library prepared for alpha chains yielded this beta chain as an off-target read; its size is of little meaning. This chain connects TRBV6-5 to TRBJ2-3; D gene unclear. Trimming pared 0 bases from V and 4 bases from J, leaving 8 bases between. The CDR3 loop spans 14 amino acids. Germline-derived CDR1 and CDR2 are MNHEY and SVGAGI. DNA of the CDR3: TGTGCCAGCAGTTACTCGATTGGCTCAGATACGCAGTATTTT. It specifies CASSYSIGSDTQYF.

Remarks on this clonotype: As an off-target read in a library built for alpha chains, this beta chain has a frequency of little significance. The rearrangement joins TRBV6-4 to TRBJ2-1, with 11 bases matching TRBD2. The germline gives CDR1 MRHNA, CDR2 SNTAGT. The CDR3 loop spans 15 amino acids. The J segment lost 7 bases and the V segment lost 3 bases, leaving 5 bases of the junction unmatched. In DNA, the CDR3 is TGTGCCAGCAGTGAACACACTAGCGGGAGAAATGAGCAGTTCTTC. Translated: CASSEHTSGRNEQFF.

This clonotype was seen a few times. This beta chain is an unintended read in a library built for alpha chains; its size means little. The V and J genes are TRBV30 and TRBJ2-7, with TRBD1 as a possible D gene (5 bases). CDR3 size: 12 residues. The V end was cut by 8 bases, the J end by 2 bases, with 13 bases between. Germline V CDR1 and CDR2: GTSNPN, SVGIG (reference sequence). The DNA of the CDR3 is TGTGCCGGAACAGGCGGTACCTACGAGCAGTACTTC. This translates into CAGTGGTYEQYF.

Concerning this clonotype itself: In a library made to pick up alpha chains, this beta chain is a stray read with a size that means little. The V call is TRBV6-2 or TRBV6-3, the J call TRBJ1-5; D is undetermined. Deletions cut 7 bases from V and 7 bases from J, with 20 bases between. Germline loops: CDR1 MNHEY, CDR2 SVGEGT. This CDR3 comprises 15 residues. CDR3 coding DNA: TGTGCCAGCACCTCGGCGGACGGTTACGTCCAGCCCCAGCATTTT. It specifies CASTSADGYVQPQHF.

To note about this clonotype: This beta chain slipped into a library made for alpha chains as a stray read, so its size is not meaningful. This chain connects TRBV12-3 or TRBV12-4 to TRBJ2-1, with D uncertain. This CDR3 is 12 amino acids long. V lost 2 bases to trimming and J lost 12 bases, with 11 bases between them. CDR3: CASSLSMGGQFF. The CDR3 nucleotides are TGTGCCAGCAGTTTAAGTATGGGTGGGCAGTTCTTC.

By share, this clonotype counts as large. This beta chain is an unintended read in a library built for alpha chains; its size means little. The genes are TRBV6-1 and TRBJ1-1; 9 bases map to TRBD1. The germline V gene has CDR1 MNHNS and CDR2 SASEGT. Trimming at V came to 4 bases and at J to 6 bases, leaving 9 bases not matched to a gene. The CDR3 runs 15 residues. Here the CDR3 reads CASSARTGDNAEAFF. The CDR3 DNA reads as TGTGCCAGCAGTGCGCGGACAGGGGATAACGCTGAAGCTTTCTTT.

A word on this clonotype: Being off target in a library aimed at alpha chains, this beta chain has a size of little meaning. The chain recombines TRBV2 with TRBJ2-7; D not resolved. V lost 7 bases, J lost 2 bases, and 9 bases lay in between. Looked up from germline, CDR1 is SNHLY and CDR2 is FYNNEI. The CDR3 is made up of 12 amino acids. The CDR3 loop reads CASNRVPYEQYF. CDR3 DNA sequence: TGTGCCAGCAACCGGGTACCCTACGAGCAGTACTTC.

The count of this clonotype is one. A library prepared for alpha chains yielded this beta chain as an off-target read; its size is of little meaning. This chain connects TRBV7-9 to TRBJ2-1; 8 bases align to TRBD1. The V gene's germline CDR1 is SEHNR and CDR2 FQNEAQ (reference sequence). The CDR3 extends over 12 amino acids. The ends lost 3 bases at V and 14 bases at J; junction bases unmatched: 6. Here the CDR3 DNA reads TGTGCCAGCAGCTTTCCGGACAGGGAGGAGTTCTTC. It specifies CASSFPDREEFF. The variable domain in full, with the rest retrieved from reference TRBV7-9 and TRBJ2-1, is DTGVSQNPRHKITKRGQNVTFRCDPISEHNRLYWYRQTLGQGPEFLTYFQNEAQLEKSRLLSDRFSAERPKGSFSTLEIQRTEQGDSAMYLCASSFPDREEFFGPGTRLTVL.

This clonotype was found a few times. This beta chain is a stray read from a library made for alpha chains; its abundance is not meaningful. The J gene is TRBJ1-6, the V gene TRBV7-2, with a tentative D call TRBD1 (5 bases). Trimming left V 5 bases short and J 7 bases short, with 12 bases between. This CDR3 comprises 14 residues. The germline CDR1 and CDR2 sequences are SGHTA and FQGNSA. CDR3 sequence (DNA): TGTGCCAGCAGCCCCCGGACATCCAATTCACCCCTCCACTTT. It specifies CASSPRTSNSPLHF.

As to this clonotype: A library prepared for alpha chains yielded this beta chain as an off-target read; its size is of little meaning. This chain links TRBV25-1 with TRBJ2-7; D unclear. The CDR3 consists of 13 residues. CDR1 and CDR2 (germline): MGHDK, SYGVNS. Between the trimmed V and J ends, which lost 6 bases and 3 bases, there was a span of 12 bases. This CDR3 reads CASRKSANYEQYF. The CDR3 coding sequence is TGTGCCAGCAGGAAATCTGCTAACTACGAGCAGTACTTC.

As concerns this clonotype: This beta chain came through as a stray read in a library set up for alpha chains, and its size says little. V gene TRBV4-2 combines with J gene TRBJ1-3; D remains unclear. This CDR3 is 14 amino acids long. The germline V and J ends were trimmed by 7 bases and 0 bases, with 10 bases remaining between them. Germline values: CDR1 LGHNA, CDR2 YNFKEQ. The CDR3 nucleotides read TGTGCCAGCAAAAAGGAGGACTCTGGAAACACCATATATTTT. Its translation: CASKKEDSGNTIYF.

Concerning this clonotype itself: This beta chain represents an off-target read in a library built for alpha chains; its size is of limited meaning. The chain couples TRBV10-3 to TRBJ1-2; 8 nucleotides line up with TRBD1. The CDR3 covers 14 residues. Trimming took 6 bases from V and 5 from J; bases not matched to a gene: 8. The germline V gene encodes CDR1 ENHRY and CDR2 SYGVKD. In nucleotides, the CDR3 is TGTGCCATCAGCGGGACAGGCTCCGGATATGGCTACACCTTC. Its protein is CAISGTGSGYGYTF.

This clonotype was observed a few times. Within a library made for alpha chains, this beta chain is off target, and its count is uninformative. The gene calls are TRBV4-2 and TRBJ2-7; 8 nucleotides match TRBD1. J was trimmed by 3 bases and V by 2 bases; bases with no gene match: 12. The CDR3 loop spans 17 amino acids. Germline V gene lookup returns CDR1 LGHNA and CDR2 YNFKEQ. In DNA form, the CDR3 reads TGTGCCAGCAGCCAACCCCCGTGGACAGGGAAGAGCTACGAGCAGTACTTC. Its protein is CASSQPPWTGKSYEQYF.

A word on this clonotype: The library was designed around alpha chains, so this beta chain is a stray read whose abundance carries little weight. The chain links TRBV3-1 to TRBJ1-2; maybe TRBD1 (6 bases). The germline V gene encodes CDR1 LGHDT and CDR2 YNNKEL (reference sequence). The CDR3 totals 17 residues. V lost 7 bases, J lost 2 bases, and 23 bases lay in between. The CDR3 DNA reads TGTGCCAGCACCTCAAGAGGGGCAGAAGGGGGAAACTATGGCTACACCTTC. As protein: CASTSRGAEGGNYGYTF.

This clonotype is medium-sized. Within a library made for alpha chains, this beta chain is off target, and its count is uninformative. The chain combines TRBV15 with TRBJ2-5; TRBD2 aligns across 8 bases. Per the germline V gene, CDR1 is LNHNV and CDR2 is YYDKDF (reference sequence). The CDR3 runs 16 residues. V was pared by 0 bases and J by 4 bases, with 7 bases of the junction left unmatched. In DNA form, the CDR3 reads TGTGCCACCAGCAGAGATGCTACTAGCGGCGGAGAGACCCAGTACTTC. Translating it yields CATSRDATSGGETQYF. Looking up the rest from reference TRBV15 and TRBJ2-5 gives the full variable domain: DAMVIQNPRYQVTQFGKPVTLSCSQTLNHNVMYWYQQKSSQAPKLLFHYYDKDFNNEADTPDNFQSRRPNTSFCFLDIRSPGLGDTAMYLCATSRDATSGGETQYFGPGTRLLVL.